Below, 17 T cell receptor beta chains from the same sample are listed, as sequenced in a study of T cell responses to AZD1222 COVID-19 vaccine. The data were produced by immunoSEQ multiplex PCR, yet TCRdb's version contains in-frame clones alone and is incomplete. The table has about 56,000 clones, approximately 84% seen once. Specimen: peripheral blood, collected on day 0 of AZD1222 vaccination. The receptors were sampled from an adult in good health.

The table lists this clone with a few counts. This chain uses TRBV2 with TRBJ1-5; TRBD1 is a possible D gene (5 bases). This CDR3 is 15 amino acids long. Trimming left V 6 bases short and J 7 bases short, with 19 bases between. Germline V gene data show CDR1 as SNHLY and CDR2 as FYNNEI. CDR3 DNA sequence: TGTGCCAGCAGGGAACAACTAAGTAGGGGACAGCCCCAGCATTTT. It translates to CASREQLSRGQPQHF.

The CDR3 coding sequence is TGTGCCAGCAGCTTATATGCGGGAGGGAGCACAGATACGCAGTATTTT. Translating gives CASSLYAGGSTDTQYF. The chain couples TRBV7-6 to TRBJ2-3, with 9 bases lining up with TRBD2. V lost 2 bases to trimming and J lost 0 bases; unmatched junction nucleotides: 3. CDR1 is SGHVS, CDR2 FNYEAQ, per germline. This CDR3 comprises 16 residues.

The V and J genes are TRBV6-5 and TRBJ2-5; D may be TRBD2 (5 bases). CDR1 is MNHEY and CDR2 is SVGAGI in the germline V gene. V dropped 6 bases and J dropped 5 bases, with 16 bases sitting between them. The CDR3 consists of 14 residues. Here the CDR3 DNA reads TGTGCCAGCAGGCCGCGCGTATGGGAGGAGACCCAGTACTTC. Protein product: CASRPRVWEETQYF.

The V gene is TRBV7-8, the J gene TRBJ2-5; 10 bases fit TRBD2. Germline assignment: CDR1 SGHVS and CDR2 FQNEAQ. Trimming at V came to 0 bases and at J to 4 bases, leaving 8 bases not matched to a gene. The CDR3 loop spans 17 amino acids. DNA for the CDR3: TGTGCCAGCAGCTTAGCGGGGAGTAGCGGGAGGAGAGAGACCCAGTACTTC. This translates into CASSLAGSSGRRETQYF. Based on the CDR3 plus reference TRBV7-8 and TRBJ2-5, the full variable domain is GAGVSQSPRYKVAKRGQDVALRCDPISGHVSLFWYQQALGQGPEFLTYFQNEAQLDKSGLPSDRFFAERPEGSVSTLKIQRTQQEDSAVYLCASSLAGSSGRRETQYFGPGTRLLVL.

The chain employs TRBV24-1 and TRBJ2-1; D is ambiguous. Trimming stripped 5 bases from V and 0 bases from J, with 4 bases between. CDR1 KGHDR and CDR2 SFDVKD come from the germline V gene. This CDR3 comprises 13 residues. CDR3 amino acids: CATSGSSYNEQFF. As DNA, the CDR3 is TGTGCCACCAGTGGATCCTCCTACAATGAGCAGTTCTTC.

The rearrangement joins TRBV29-1 to TRBJ2-1, with 12 nucleotides matching TRBD2. CDR3 size: 17 residues. The trim removed 5 bases at V and 2 bases at J, leaving 10 bases unmatched. Germline V gene lookup returns CDR1 SQVTM and CDR2 ANQGSEA. The CDR3: CSVSPGTSGQTYNEQFF. The CDR3 nucleotides are TGCAGCGTTTCGCCCGGGACTAGCGGGCAAACCTACAATGAGCAGTTCTTC.

V is TRBV20-1 and J is TRBJ2-1; D call uncertain. Trimming removed 3 bases at V and 0 bases at J, with 9 bases between. The CDR3 runs 14 residues. The germline gives CDR1 DFQATT, CDR2 SNEGSKA (reference sequence). CDR3 DNA: TGCAGTGCTAGTGCCGGTAGCTCCTACAATGAGCAGTTCTTC. Translated, it gives CSASAGSSYNEQFF.

This sequence joins TRBV6-5 and TRBJ2-1; possibly TRBD2 for D (6 bases). This CDR3 region has 13 residues. V lost 2 bases and J lost 6, with 8 bases in between. The germline gives CDR1 MNHEY, CDR2 SVGAGI. This chain's CDR3 is CASSYMEGNEQFF. The CDR3 DNA is TGTGCCAGCAGTTACATGGAGGGCAATGAGCAGTTCTTC.

This clone was picked up one time. J is TRBJ1-2 and V is TRBV13; D is possibly TRBD1 (5 bases). Germline V lookup: CDR1 PRHDT, CDR2 FYEKMQ (reference sequence). This CDR3 comprises 12 residues. V lost 3 bases and J lost 8, with 10 bases in between. The CDR3, as DNA: TGTGCCAGCAGCTTGGGGGTCGGCGGCTACACCTTC. This sequence encodes CASSLGVGGYTF.

This sequence joins TRBV7-9 and TRBJ2-7, with D possibly matching TRBD2 (6 bases). Trimming took off 5 bases at V and 6 bases at J, with 17 bases between the two ends. Per germline, CDR1 SEHNR and CDR2 FQNEAQ (reference sequence). CDR3 size: 14 residues. The CDR3, as DNA: TGTGCCAGCAGCCCGCCCGGGAGATTCGGCGAGCAGTACTTC. It codes for CASSPPGRFGEQYF.

The chain is built from TRBV18 and TRBJ1-1; D is unresolved. The CDR3 covers 14 residues. V lost 2 bases to trimming and J lost 4 bases, with 11 bases between them. Looked up from germline, CDR1 is KGHSH and CDR2 is LQKENI. In DNA form, the CDR3 reads TGTGCCAGCTCACCAACGGTGGGTGGCACTGAAGCTTTCTTT. Its translation: CASSPTVGGTEAFF.

The chain recombines TRBV18 with TRBJ1-4, with a weak D call TRBD1 (6 bases). This CDR3 comprises 14 residues. V was trimmed by 4 bases and J by 4 bases, leaving 10 bases between them. Germline V gene lookup returns CDR1 KGHSH and CDR2 LQKENI. The CDR3 spells CASSRRGLNEKLFF. In DNA, the CDR3 is TGTGCCAGCTCACGCAGGGGCCTTAATGAAAAACTGTTTTTT.

This clone was seen once. The chain has TRBV28 and TRBJ2-7, with D perhaps assigned TRBD1 or TRBD2 (5 bases each). Germline V gives CDR1 MDHEN, CDR2 SYDVKM. This CDR3 comprises 11 residues. In DNA form, the CDR3 reads TGTGCTACCGGGGCAGCTTACGAGCAGTACTTC. This gives the protein CATGAAYEQYF.

The chain employs TRBV5-5 and TRBJ1-2, with 7 bases matching TRBD1. The germline V gene has CDR1 SGHKS and CDR2 YYEKEE (reference sequence). Trimming cost V 3 bases and J 5 bases; bases outside gene matches: 13. The CDR3 totals 16 residues. The CDR3 DNA follows: TGTGCCAGCAGCTCCCCGACAGGGTCGGCCCATTATGGCTACACCTTC. This translates into CASSSPTGSAHYGYTF.

On this clone: At the DNA level, this CDR3 is encoded by other sequences in the same sample as well. The chain links TRBV29-1 to TRBJ1-1; possible D gene TRBD1, 6 bases. This CDR3 contains 10 residues. Germline lookup yields CDR1 SQVTM and CDR2 ANQGSEA. Trimming took 5 bases from V and 8 from J, leaving 9 bases between them. Written as DNA, the CDR3 is TGCAGCGTTCAGGGGTTAGAAGCTTTCTTT. The encoded protein is CSVQGLEAFF. Together with reference TRBV29-1 and TRBJ1-1, the CDR3 gives the full variable domain: SAVISQKPSRDICQRGTSLTIQCQVDSQVTMMFWYRQQPGQSLTLIATANQGSEATYESGFVIDKFPISRPNLTFSTLTVSNMSPEDSSIYLCSVQGLEAFFGQGTRLTVV.

This chain connects TRBV9 to TRBJ2-5, with a tentative D call TRBD2 (5 bases). V was clipped by 8 bases and J by 5 bases, with 25 bases between them. Germline CDR1 SGDLS, CDR2 YYNGEE. This CDR3 is 16 amino acids long. CDR3 sequence (DNA): TGTGCCAGAGGCTCTTTACCGGGAAGGTTTGAGGAGACCCAGTACTTC. Protein product: CARGSLPGRFEETQYF.

The rearrangement joins TRBV19 to TRBJ1-1, with a weak D call TRBD1 (5 bases). Germline V gene lookup returns CDR1 LNHDA and CDR2 SQIVND (reference sequence). Trimming removed 2 bases at V and 1 base at J, with 8 bases between. The CDR3 totals 14 residues. CDR3 in amino acids: CASSITGGNTEAFF. The CDR3, as DNA: TGTGCCAGTAGTATAACGGGGGGGAACACTGAAGCTTTCTTT. The complete variable domain, with remaining parts taken from reference TRBV19 and TRBJ1-1, reads DGGITQSPKYLFRKEGQNVTLSCEQNLNHDAMYWYRQDPGQGLRLIYYSQIVNDFQKGDIAEGYSVSREKKESFPLTVTSAQKNPTAFYLCASSITGGNTEAFFGQGTRLTVV.